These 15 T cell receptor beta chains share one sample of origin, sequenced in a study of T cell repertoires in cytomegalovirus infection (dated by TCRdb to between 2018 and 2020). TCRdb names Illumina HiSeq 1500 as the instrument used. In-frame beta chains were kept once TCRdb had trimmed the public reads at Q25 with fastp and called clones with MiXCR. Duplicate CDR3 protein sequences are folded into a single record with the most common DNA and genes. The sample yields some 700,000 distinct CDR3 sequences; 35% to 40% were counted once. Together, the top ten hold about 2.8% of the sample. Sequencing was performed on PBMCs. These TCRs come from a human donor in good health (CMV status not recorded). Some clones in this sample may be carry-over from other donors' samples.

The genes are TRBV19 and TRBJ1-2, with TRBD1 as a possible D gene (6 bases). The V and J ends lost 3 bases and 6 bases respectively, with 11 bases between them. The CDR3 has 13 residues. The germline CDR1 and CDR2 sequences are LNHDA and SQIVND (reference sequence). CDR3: CASSIPAGDGYTF. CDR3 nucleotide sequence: TGTGCCAGTAGTATCCCGGCAGGGGATGGCTACACCTTC.

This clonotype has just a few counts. The CDR3 coding sequence is TGTGCCAGCAGTTACTCCGGACAGATCTTCTATGGCTACACCTTC. This sequence encodes CASSYSGQIFYGYTF. The J gene is TRBJ1-2, the V gene TRBV6-5; a possible D gene is TRBD1 (6 bases). This CDR3 is built from 15 residues. CDR1 MNHEY and CDR2 SVGAGI come from the germline V gene. The V end lost 0 bases, the J end lost 4 bases, and 12 bases lay between the germline ends.

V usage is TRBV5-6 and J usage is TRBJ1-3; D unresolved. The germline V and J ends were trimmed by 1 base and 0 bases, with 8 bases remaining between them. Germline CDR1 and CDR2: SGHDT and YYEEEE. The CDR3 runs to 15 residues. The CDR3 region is CASSLPDNSGNTIYF. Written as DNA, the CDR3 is TGTGCCAGCAGCTTGCCGGATAACTCTGGAAACACCATATATTTT.

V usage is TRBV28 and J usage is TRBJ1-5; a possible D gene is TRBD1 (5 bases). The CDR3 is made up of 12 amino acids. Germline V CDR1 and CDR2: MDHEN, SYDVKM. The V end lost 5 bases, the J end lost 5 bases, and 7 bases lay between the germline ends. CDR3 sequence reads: CASSGADQPQHF. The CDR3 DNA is TGTGCCAGCAGTGGGGCAGATCAGCCCCAGCATTTT.

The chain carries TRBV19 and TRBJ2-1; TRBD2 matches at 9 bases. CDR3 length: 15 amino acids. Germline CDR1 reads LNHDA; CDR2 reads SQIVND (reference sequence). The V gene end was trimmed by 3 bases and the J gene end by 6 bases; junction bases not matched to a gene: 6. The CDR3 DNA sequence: TGTGCCAGTAGTATGGAAGCGGGAGGCCTCAATGAGCAGTTCTTC. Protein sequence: CASSMEAGGLNEQFF.

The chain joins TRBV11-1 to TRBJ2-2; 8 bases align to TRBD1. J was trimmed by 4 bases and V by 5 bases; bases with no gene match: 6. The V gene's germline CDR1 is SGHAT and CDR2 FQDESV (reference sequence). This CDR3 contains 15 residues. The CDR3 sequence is CASSTDRAGTGELFF. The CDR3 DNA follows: TGTGCCAGCAGCACGGACAGGGCGGGCACCGGGGAGCTGTTTTTT.

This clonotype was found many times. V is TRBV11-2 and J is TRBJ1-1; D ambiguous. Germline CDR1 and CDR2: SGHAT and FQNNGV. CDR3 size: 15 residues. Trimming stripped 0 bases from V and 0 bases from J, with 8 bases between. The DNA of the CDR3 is TGTGCCAGCAGCTTAGATCCAGGAATGAACACTGAAGCTTTCTTT. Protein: CASSLDPGMNTEAFF.

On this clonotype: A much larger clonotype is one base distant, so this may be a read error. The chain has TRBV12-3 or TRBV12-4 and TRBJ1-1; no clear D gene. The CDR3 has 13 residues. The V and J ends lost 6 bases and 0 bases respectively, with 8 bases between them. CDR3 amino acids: CASSRSMNTEAFF. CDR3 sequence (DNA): TGTGCCAGCAGCCGCAGCATGAACACTGAAGCTTTCTTT.

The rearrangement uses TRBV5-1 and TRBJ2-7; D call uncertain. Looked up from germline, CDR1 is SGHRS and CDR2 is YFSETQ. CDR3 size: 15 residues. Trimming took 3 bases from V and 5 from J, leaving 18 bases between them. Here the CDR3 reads CASSYIFREGDEQYF. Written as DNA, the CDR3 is TGCGCCAGCAGCTACATCTTCCGAGAAGGCGACGAGCAGTACTTC.

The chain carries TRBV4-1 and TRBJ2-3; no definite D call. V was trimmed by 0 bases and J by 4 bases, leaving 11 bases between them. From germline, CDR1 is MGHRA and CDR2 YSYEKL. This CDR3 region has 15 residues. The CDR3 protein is CASSQEGFRADTQYF. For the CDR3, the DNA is TGCGCCAGCAGCCAAGAGGGCTTCCGTGCAGATACGCAGTATTTT.

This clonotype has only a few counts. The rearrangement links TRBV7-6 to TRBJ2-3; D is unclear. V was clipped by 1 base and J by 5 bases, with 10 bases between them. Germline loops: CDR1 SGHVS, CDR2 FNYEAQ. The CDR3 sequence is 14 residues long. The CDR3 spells CASSLGILGDTQYF. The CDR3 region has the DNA TGTGCCAGCAGCTTAGGAATTCTGGGAGATACGCAGTATTTT. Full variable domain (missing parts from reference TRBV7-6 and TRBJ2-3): GAGVSQSPRYKVTKRGQDVALRCDPISGHVSLYWYRQALGQGPEFLTYFNYEAQQDKSGLPNDRFSAERPEGSISTLTIQRTEQRDSAMYRCASSLGILGDTQYFGPGTRLTVL.

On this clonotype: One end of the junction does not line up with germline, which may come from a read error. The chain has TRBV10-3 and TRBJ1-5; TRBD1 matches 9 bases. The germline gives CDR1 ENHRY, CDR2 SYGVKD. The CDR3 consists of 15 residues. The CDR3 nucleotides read TGTGCCATCAGTGACCAGGGACAGGGCGATCAGTCCCAGCATTTT. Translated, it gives CAISDQGQGDQSQHF.

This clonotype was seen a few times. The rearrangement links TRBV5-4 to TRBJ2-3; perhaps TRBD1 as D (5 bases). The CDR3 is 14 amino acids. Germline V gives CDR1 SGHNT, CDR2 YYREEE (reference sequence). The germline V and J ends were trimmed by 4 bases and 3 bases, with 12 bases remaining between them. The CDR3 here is CASSHGQATDTQYF. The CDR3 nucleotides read TGTGCCAGCAGCCATGGACAAGCGACAGATACGCAGTATTTT.

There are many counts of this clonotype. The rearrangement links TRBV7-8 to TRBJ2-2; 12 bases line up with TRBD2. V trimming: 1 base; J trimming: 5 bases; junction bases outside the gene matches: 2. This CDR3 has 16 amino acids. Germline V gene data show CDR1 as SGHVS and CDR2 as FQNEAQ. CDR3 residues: CASSLELAGGTGELFF. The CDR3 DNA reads TGTGCCAGCAGCTTAGAACTAGCGGGAGGAACCGGGGAGCTGTTTTTT.

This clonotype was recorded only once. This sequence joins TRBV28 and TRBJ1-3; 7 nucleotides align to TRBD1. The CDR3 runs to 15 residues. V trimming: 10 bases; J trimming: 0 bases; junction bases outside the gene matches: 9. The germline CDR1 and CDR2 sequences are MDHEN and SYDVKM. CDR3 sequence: CATATGDNSGNTIYF. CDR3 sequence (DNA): TGTGCCACAGCAACAGGGGACAACTCTGGAAACACCATATATTTT.